This T cell receptor (beta chain) appears in the sequencing data of a study of T cells in Graves' hyperthyroidism and ophthalmopathy. Study findings and constraints: Model output signaled ophthalmopathy a median roughly 6.1 months ahead of onset.

Clinical symptoms, serum thyroxine and TRAb, thyroid ultrasound and orbital computed tomography together formed the diagnostic basis. In this sample, this clonotype turned up many times. The antigen is not known. TCR beta CDR3 sequences were amplified from RNA transcripts. First-round RT-PCR targeting the TCR CDR3 was performed with the HTBI primer set. TCRdb re-analysed the multiplex PCR reads in MiXCR, keeping a single row per CDR3 protein. Of approximately 370,000 distinct CDR3 sequences listed, about 18% were seen once; the top ten hold around a third. Trimming stripped 4 bases from V and 1 base from J, with 19 bases between. The germline CDR1 and CDR2 sequences are SNHLY and FYNNEI. The CDR3 loop spans 17 amino acids.

The origin of this receptor is a woman in her thirties with Graves' hyperthyroidism that later progressed to Graves' ophthalmopathy. The sequencing sample was made of blood. The J gene is TRBJ2-5, the V gene TRBV2, with D possibly being TRBD2 (7 bases). The CDR3 DNA reads TGTGCCAGCAGTGTAAATGCGGGGGCCCGTATCCAAGAGACCCAGTACTTC. Its protein is CASSVNAGARIQETQYF.